The T cell receptor (beta chain) under discussion was sequenced for a study of regulatory T cells in long-lasting Graves disease. On this clonotype: Its antigen is still unknown.

General study findings and limits: New patients shared 750 to 1,000 public clonotypes, and persistent patients shared more, with around 2,600. Accuracy was perhaps lowered by the small sample size. Under persistent disease, TRBV28, TRBJ1-2 and TRBJ2-5 were used preferentially. Persistent Graves' patients showed reduced TCR diversity versus newly diagnosed patients.

Time point in this sample: newly diagnosed GD, antithyroid drugs for less than 3 months. PBMC RNA was the source of the TCR library. Arm-PCR of CDR3 regions and iRepertoire HTBI primers were the basis on which TCR beta libraries were built. TCRdb processed the multiplex PCR reads anew with MiXCR; each CDR3 protein has one entry. Among some 600,000 distinct CDR3 sequences listed, 15% to 20% were seen once. The germline CDR1 and CDR2 sequences are SGHVS and FNYEAQ. The CDR3 is 17 residues long. V lost 5 bases to trimming and J lost 0 bases, with 16 bases between them. These data are also associated with another study on T cells in Graves' hyperthyroidism and ophthalmopathy.

The source material was peripheral blood mononuclear cells (PBMCs), sampled at new diagnosis, from a patient treated with antithyroid drugs. This chain uses TRBV7-6 with TRBJ2-2; no clear D gene. This receptor was taken from a man in his late teens or twenties with Graves disease. CDR3 in amino acids: CASSLPERAPNTGELFF. CDR3 coding DNA: TGTGCCAGCAGCCTACCGGAACGAGCCCCGAACACCGGGGAGCTGTTTTTT.